This record looks at one T cell receptor (beta chain) sequence and its context. The template was RNA from unsorted bulk tissue. This specimen belongs to a study of tumor and adjacent non-tumor tissue in lung cancer. Study-wide background: There were some 12 adenocarcinoma, 2 squamous cell carcinoma and 1 small cell lung cancer cases.

The library came from three nested PCR rounds adapted from ARM-PCR protocols. TCRdb reprocessed the multiplex PCR reads with MiXCR, giving one entry per CDR3 protein. The data contain approximately 140,000 distinct CDR3 sequences, around 65% of them singletons. Unmatched junction bases numbered 8, after V lost 0 bases and J lost 7 bases. Germline V gene lookup returns CDR1 SGHNT and CDR2 YYREEE (reference sequence). This CDR3 contains 15 residues. This chain links TRBV5-4 with TRBJ1-1; TRBD1 aligns across 8 bases. This clonotype was sampled from a man aged 55 to 70 with small cell lung cancer. The sample consisted of lung tumor tissue. CDR3 region: CASSLEDRGEIEAFF. In DNA form, the CDR3 reads TGTGCCAGCAGCTTGGAAGACAGGGGAGAAATTGAAGCTTTCTTT.